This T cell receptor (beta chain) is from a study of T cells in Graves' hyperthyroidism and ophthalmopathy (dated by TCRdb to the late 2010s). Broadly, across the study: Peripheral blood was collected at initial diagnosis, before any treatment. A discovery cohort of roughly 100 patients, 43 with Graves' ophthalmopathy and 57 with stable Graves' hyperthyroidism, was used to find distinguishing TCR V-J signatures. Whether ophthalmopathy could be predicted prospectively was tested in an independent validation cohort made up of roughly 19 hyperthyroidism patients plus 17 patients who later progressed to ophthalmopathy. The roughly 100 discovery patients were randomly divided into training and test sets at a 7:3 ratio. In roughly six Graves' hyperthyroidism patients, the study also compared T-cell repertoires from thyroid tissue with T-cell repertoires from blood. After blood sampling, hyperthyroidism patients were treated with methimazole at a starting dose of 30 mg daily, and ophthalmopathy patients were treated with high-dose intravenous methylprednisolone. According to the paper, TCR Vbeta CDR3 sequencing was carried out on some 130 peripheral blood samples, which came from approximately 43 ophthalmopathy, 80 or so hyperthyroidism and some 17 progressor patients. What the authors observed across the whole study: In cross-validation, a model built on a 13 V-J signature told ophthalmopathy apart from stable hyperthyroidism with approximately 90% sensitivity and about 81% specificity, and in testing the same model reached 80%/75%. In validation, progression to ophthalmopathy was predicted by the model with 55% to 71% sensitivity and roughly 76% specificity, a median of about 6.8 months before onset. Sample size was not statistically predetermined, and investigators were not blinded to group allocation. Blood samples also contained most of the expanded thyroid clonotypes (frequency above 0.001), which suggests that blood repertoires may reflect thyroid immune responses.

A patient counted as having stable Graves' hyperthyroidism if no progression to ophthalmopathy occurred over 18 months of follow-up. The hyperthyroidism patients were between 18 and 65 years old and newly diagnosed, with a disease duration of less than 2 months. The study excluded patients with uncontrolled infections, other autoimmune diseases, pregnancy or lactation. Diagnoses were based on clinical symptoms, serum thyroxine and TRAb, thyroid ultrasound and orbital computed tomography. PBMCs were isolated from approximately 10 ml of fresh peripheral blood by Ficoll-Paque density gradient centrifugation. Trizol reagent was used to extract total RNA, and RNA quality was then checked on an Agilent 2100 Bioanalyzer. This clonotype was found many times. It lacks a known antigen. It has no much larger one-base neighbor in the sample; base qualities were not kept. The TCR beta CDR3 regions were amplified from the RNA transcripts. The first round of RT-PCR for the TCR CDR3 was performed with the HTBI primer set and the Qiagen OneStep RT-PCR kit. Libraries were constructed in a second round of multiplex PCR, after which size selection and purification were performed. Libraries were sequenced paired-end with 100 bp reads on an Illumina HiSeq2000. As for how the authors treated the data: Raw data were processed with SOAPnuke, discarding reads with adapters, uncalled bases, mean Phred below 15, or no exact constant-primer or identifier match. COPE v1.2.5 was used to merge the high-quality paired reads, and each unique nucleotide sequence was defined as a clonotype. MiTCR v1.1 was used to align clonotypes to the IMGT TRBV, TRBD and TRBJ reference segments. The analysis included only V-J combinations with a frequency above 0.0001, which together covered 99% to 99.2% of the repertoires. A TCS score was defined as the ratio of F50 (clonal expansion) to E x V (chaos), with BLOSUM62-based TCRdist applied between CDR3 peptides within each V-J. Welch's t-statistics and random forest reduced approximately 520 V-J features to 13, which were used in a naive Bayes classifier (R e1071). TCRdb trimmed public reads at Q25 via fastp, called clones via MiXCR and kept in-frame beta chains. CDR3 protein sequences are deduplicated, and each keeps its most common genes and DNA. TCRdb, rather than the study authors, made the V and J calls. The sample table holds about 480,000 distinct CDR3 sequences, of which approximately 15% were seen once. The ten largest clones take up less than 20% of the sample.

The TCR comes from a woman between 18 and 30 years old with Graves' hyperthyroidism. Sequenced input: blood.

Here is the DNA: TGTGCCAGTACTGTGGTGGCAGGGGGCCGTGGCGAGCAGTACTTC. This gives the protein CASTVVAGGRGEQYF. The rearranged chain carries TRBV28 and TRBJ2-7, and 8 bases in between align with TRBD1. CDR1 and CDR2, per the germline V gene, are MDHEN and SYDVKM. V has 9 bases trimmed and J has 6 bases trimmed; junction bases matching no gene number 16. The CDR3 goes from the cysteine to the phenylalanine over 15 residues. Just the 45-base CDR3 DNA is kept, in frame starting at base 1.